One T cell receptor beta chain is described in this entry. The CDR3 is 15 residues long. Per the germline V gene, CDR1 is MNHEY and CDR2 is SVGAGI. V was shortened by 6 bases and J by 4 bases, with 16 bases between the two germline ends. This entry comes from a study of blood T cell repertoires in COVID-19. Study in general: PBMCs, B-cell-depleted T cells, or T cells were the source of the cDNA or gDNA that made up the material.

Here immunoSEQ multiplex PCR was the method, and the copy in TCRdb shows in-frame clones only, minus some. The sample lists fewer than 350,000 clones; less than 85% were seen once. The chain recombines TRBV6-5 with TRBJ1-5; D possibly corresponds to TRBD1 (5 bases). Source material: PBMCs or T cells enriched from blood (not recorded which). This TCR was sampled from a woman aged 30 to 39 who had been exposed to COVID-19. CDR3 DNA sequence: TGTGCCAGCAGCCTTACGTCAGGGCTAAATCAGCCCCAGCATTTT. It codes for CASSLTSGLNQPQHF.